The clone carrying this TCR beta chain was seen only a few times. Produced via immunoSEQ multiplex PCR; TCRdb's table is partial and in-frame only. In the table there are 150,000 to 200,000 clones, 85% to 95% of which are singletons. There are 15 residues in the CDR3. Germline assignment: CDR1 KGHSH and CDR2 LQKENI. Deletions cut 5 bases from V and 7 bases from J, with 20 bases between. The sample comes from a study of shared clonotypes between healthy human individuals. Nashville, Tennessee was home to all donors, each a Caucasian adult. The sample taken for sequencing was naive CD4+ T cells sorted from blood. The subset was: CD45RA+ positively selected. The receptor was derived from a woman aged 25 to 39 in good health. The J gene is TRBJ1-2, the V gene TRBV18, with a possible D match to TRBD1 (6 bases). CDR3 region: CASSEEQGYLLGYTF. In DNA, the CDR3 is TGTGCCAGCTCAGAAGAGCAGGGGTATCTTCTTGGCTACACCTTC.